These T cell receptor beta chains were read from a single sample in a study of beta chain features in type 1 diabetes. Profiling relied on immunoSEQ multiplex PCR, and the TCRdb table lists in-frame clones only, not all of them. Of under 300,000 clones in the sample, about 8.5% are singletons; the top ten hold roughly 1%. The specimen was central memory CD4+ T cells from blood. The receptors derive from a woman between 18 and 29 years old in good health. The CDR3 runs from the conserved cysteine through the conserved F or W. D genes are given only for firm matches. Clone size is shown for a subset of rows, as once, few, many or a class of expanded clone.

j_gene	d_gene	abundance	v_gene	CDR3nt	CDR3aa
TRBJ2-3	NA	NA	TRBV27	TGTGCCAGCAGTACACCTTCCGGGGGATTAGATACGCAGTATTTT	CASSTPSGGLDTQYF
TRBJ2-1	NA	few	TRBV5-8	TGTGCCAGCGTTTTCTCGTCGTGGTACAATGAGCAGTTCTTC	CASVFSSWYNEQFF
TRBJ2-6	NA	few	TRBV28	TGTGCCAGCAGCTTACAGATCTCTGGGGCCAACGTCCTGACTTTC	CASSLQISGANVLTF
TRBJ1-1	NA	few	TRBV9	TGTGCCAGCAGCGTAGTTTTGGTGAACACTGAAGCTTTCTTT	CASSVVLVNTEAFF
TRBJ2-3	NA	few	TRBV11-2	TGTGCCAGCAGCTTATTGGGTCCCCCCGATACGCAGTATTTT	CASSLLGPPDTQYF
TRBJ1-6	NA	NA	TRBV7-2	TGTGCCAGCAGCTTAACCAACTCACCCCTCCACTTT	CASSLTNSPLHF
TRBJ1-2	TRBD1	NA	TRBV28	TGTGCCAGCCAATACAGGGGGCACGTCACCTTC	CASQYRGHVTF
TRBJ2-3	NA	many	TRBV4-3	TGCGCCAGCAGCCCAAGACCCGGCCCCGGTGATACGCAGTATTTT	CASSPRPGPGDTQYF
TRBJ2-5	NA	few	TRBV5-1	TGCGCCAGCAGCTTGACGGAAGAGACCCAGTACTTC	CASSLTEETQYF
TRBJ2-1	NA	NA	TRBV7-9	TGTGCCAGCAGCTCTAGGGGCTCGAGCTCCTACAATGAGCAGTTCTTC	CASSSRGSSSYNEQFF
TRBJ1-1	TRBD1	few	TRBV7-8	TGTGCCAGCAGCTTGGGACAGGAGAACACTGAAGCTTTCTTT	CASSLGQENTEAFF
TRBJ2-3	NA	NA	TRBV28	TGTGCCAGCAGTTTATGGGCGGTAAAAAGGCAGTATTTT	CASSLWAVKRQYF
TRBJ1-1	NA	NA	TRBV5-1	TGCGCCAGCAGCGGCCAATTAATAGGCACTGAAGCTTTCTTT	CASSGQLIGTEAFF
TRBJ2-5	NA	NA	TRBV2	TGTGCCAGCAGTGGGGGGGTACAAGAGACCCAGTACTTC	CASSGGVQETQYF
TRBJ2-2	TRBD1	NA	TRBV14	TGTGCCAGCAGCATACGACAGGGGGCCGGGGACACCGGGGAGCTGTTTTTT	CASSIRQGAGDTGELFF
TRBJ1-1	NA	few	TRBV28	TGTGCCAGCAGTCCGGACGGTTTGAACACTGAAGCTTTCTTT	CASSPDGLNTEAFF
TRBJ2-3	NA	NA	TRBV5-1	TGCGCCAGCAGCATACAGGGTCCCGATACGCAGTATTTT	CASSIQGPDTQYF
TRBJ1-5	NA	few	TRBV6-6	TGTGCCACCGCTTCGGGGGTACCCAATCAGCCCCAGCATTTT	CATASGVPNQPQHF
TRBJ2-3	NA	many	TRBV7-2	TGTGCCAGCAGCTTAGGGTCTAATACGCAGTATTTT	CASSLGSNTQYF
TRBJ2-3	NA	few	TRBV9	TGTGCCAGCTCAAGCACAGATACGCAGTATTTT	CASSSTDTQYF
TRBJ2-3	TRBD2	many	TRBV7-2	TGTGCCAGCACCCTCAGAGCGGGGCCCACAGATACGCAGTATTTT	CASTLRAGPTDTQYF
TRBJ1-1	NA	NA	TRBV6-1	TGTGCCAGCAGTGAAAGGGGACTCCTTAACACTGAAGCTTTCTTT	CASSERGLLNTEAFF
TRBJ2-5	NA	few	TRBV5-4	TGTGCCAGCAGCTCAGAATCCCAAGAGACCCAGTACTTC	CASSSESQETQYF
TRBJ1-4	TRBD1	few	TRBV18	TGTGCCAACTCACCCGGACAGGGCCGGGAAAAACTGTTTTTT	CANSPGQGREKLFF
TRBJ2-1	TRBD2	NA	TRBV6-1	TGTGCCAGCAGTGCGTACTCGACTAGCGGGTATAGGGATGAGCAGTTCTTC	CASSAYSTSGYRDEQFF
TRBJ2-1	NA	few	TRBV15	TGTGCCACCAGCAGAGATACTAGGGACCAGTTCTTC	CATSRDTRDQFF
TRBJ2-7	TRBD2	few	TRBV7-2	TGTGCCAGCAGCTTCTCACTAGCGGGAGACTACGAGCAGTACTTC	CASSFSLAGDYEQYF
TRBJ2-3	NA	few	TRBV2	TGTGCCAGCAGTGATTTTGGCACCCGCCAATGGGCCGATACGCAGTATTTT	CASSDFGTRQWADTQYF
TRBJ2-1	TRBD1	few	TRBV7-9	TGTGCCAGCAGCCCACGGGACAGGGGACCTCTTAACAATGAGCAGTTCTTC	CASSPRDRGPLNNEQFF
TRBJ2-5	TRBD1	NA	TRBV7-2	TGTGCCAGCAGCTTTGCCGGGACAGGGGCCGGCGGCCAGTACTTC	CASSFAGTGAGGQYF
TRBJ2-6	NA	few	TRBV7-3	TGTGCCAGCAGGGGAACAGGGGCCAACGTCCTGACTTTC	CASRGTGANVLTF
TRBJ2-4	NA	many	TRBV28	TGTGCCAGCAGTTTAGGGCGGGGTCGCAAAAACATTCAGTACTTC	CASSLGRGRKNIQYF
TRBJ1-4	TRBD1	NA	TRBV28	TGTGCCAGCAGTTCACCCCGACAGGGTTTGGGTGAAAAACTGTTTTTT	CASSSPRQGLGEKLFF
TRBJ2-1	TRBD1	NA	TRBV7-3	TGTGCCAGCAGCTATGGGACAGGGGCCTACAATGAGCAGTTCTTC	CASSYGTGAYNEQFF
TRBJ1-5	NA	many	TRBV7-9	TGTGCCAGCAGCTTAGACGCAGGCCAGCCCCAGCATTTT	CASSLDAGQPQHF
TRBJ1-2	NA	many	TRBV4-3	TGCGCCAGCAGCCAAGATCACCAGCTAAACTATGGCTACACCTTC	CASSQDHQLNYGYTF
TRBJ2-7	NA	NA	TRBV21-1	TGTGCCAGCAGCAGGCCGGGACAGGGGGCTCGGGAGCAGTACTTC	CASSRPGQGAREQYF
TRBJ1-5	NA	NA	TRBV7-3	TGTGCCAGCACCCAAACGGGAGGGATTATTCAGCCCCAGCATTTT	CASTQTGGIIQPQHF
TRBJ2-1	NA	few	TRBV7-3	TGTGCCAGCAGCACTACCGGGACAAATTACAATGAGCAGTTCTTC	CASSTTGTNYNEQFF
TRBJ2-1	TRBD2	NA	TRBV25-1	TGTGCCAGCAGTGGCACCTTGACTAGCGGGGGCATCAATGAGCAGTTCTTC	CASSGTLTSGGINEQFF
TRBJ1-5	NA	NA	TRBV19	TGTGCCAGTAGGCTGACAGGAGTTAGCAATCAGCCCCAGCATTTT	CASRLTGVSNQPQHF
TRBJ2-4	NA	many	TRBV14	TGTGCCAGCAGCCTAAGCGGAGTTCATAAAAACATTCAGTACTTC	CASSLSGVHKNIQYF
TRBJ2-7	NA	NA	TRBV11-3	TGTGCCAGCACCCTCGACCACAACTACGAGCAGTACTTC	CASTLDHNYEQYF
TRBJ2-7	NA	NA	TRBV9	TGTGCCAGCAGCGTAGGTGGGCAGGTTAACGAGCAGTACTTC	CASSVGGQVNEQYF
TRBJ2-3	TRBD1	NA	TRBV7-2	TGTGCCAGCAGCTTTGACAGGGGAACAGATACGCAGTATTTT	CASSFDRGTDTQYF